The sequence of this T cell receptor (beta chain) was determined in a study of blood T cell repertoires in COVID-19. Overall study: The cDNA or gDNA used as material had been derived from T cells, B-cell-depleted T cells, or PBMCs.

The assay was immunoSEQ multiplex PCR, and TCRdb's table has in-frame clones only and misses some. The data contain around 230,000 clones, about 90% of them singletons. Germline lookup yields CDR1 SGHTS and CDR2 YDEGEE. The V and J ends lost 0 bases and 4 bases respectively, with 13 bases between them. The CDR3 has 16 amino acids. The sequence was collected from a man aged 55 to 70 who had recovered from COVID-19. The chain recombines TRBV5-8 with TRBJ1-4; no clear D gene. Sequencing input: peripheral blood. This CDR3 reads CASSLGAGSRNEKLFF. The CDR3 nucleotides read TGTGCCAGCAGCTTGGGCGCCGGGAGCCGTAATGAAAAACTGTTTTTT.